The 15 T cell receptor beta chains reported below all come from one sample, sequenced in a study of blood T cells in healthy people across ages. With a J-beta primer mix and a sample-barcoded 5' primer, a second PCR ran about 7 to 12 cycles. TCRdb called the 5' RACE reads again in MiXCR, with one record for every CDR3 protein. The table has around 1,800,000 distinct CDR3 sequences, about 39% seen once. Sequencing was done on a sample of blood. These receptors were obtained from a human donor in good health.

The chain carries TRBV4-1 and TRBJ2-1; D is possibly TRBD1 or TRBD2 (5 bases each). CDR1 MGHRA and CDR2 YSYEKL come from the germline V gene. The CDR3 is made up of 17 amino acids. The ends were cut back, 8 bases at V and 0 bases at J, with 20 bases in the middle. The CDR3 DNA sequence: TGCGCCAGCGCCCGGGACCCCGTGCACAGCTCCTACAATGAGCAGTTCTTC. As protein: CASARDPVHSSYNEQFF.

This clonotype was observed a few times. The rearrangement links TRBV29-1 to TRBJ1-1; 7 bases match TRBD1. This CDR3 has 10 amino acids. Trimming at V came to 8 bases and at J to 8 bases, leaving 5 bases not matched to a gene. Germline V gene lookup returns CDR1 SQVTM and CDR2 ANQGSEA. CDR3 protein: CSIWDREAFF. DNA of the CDR3: TGCAGCATTTGGGACAGAGAAGCTTTCTTT.

The chain couples TRBV30 to TRBJ2-6; D might be TRBD2 (6 bases). This CDR3 region has 15 residues. Looked up from germline, CDR1 is GTSNPN and CDR2 is SVGIG (reference sequence). The V end lost 5 bases, the J end lost 1 base, and 12 bases lay between the germline ends. The CDR3 reads CAWHVGTSGANVLTF. In DNA form, the CDR3 reads TGTGCCTGGCACGTGGGGACTTCTGGGGCCAACGTCCTGACTTTC.

V gene TRBV20-1 combines with J gene TRBJ1-2; D is uncertain. Trimming removed 1 base from V and 4 bases from J, with 13 bases in between. This CDR3 has 14 residues. Germline assignment: CDR1 DFQATT and CDR2 SNEGSKA (reference sequence). The CDR3 reads CSARGGLYPYGYTF. CDR3 sequence (DNA): TGCAGTGCTAGAGGAGGGTTGTACCCCTATGGCTACACCTTC.

The chain links TRBV9 to TRBJ1-5; TRBD1 matches at 7 bases. Germline V gives CDR1 SGDLS, CDR2 YYNGEE. CDR3 length: 15 residues. V trimming: 2 bases; J trimming: 4 bases; junction bases outside the gene matches: 6. The CDR3 sequence is CASSVTGTMNQPQHF. In DNA form, the CDR3 reads TGTGCCAGCAGCGTGACAGGGACAATGAATCAGCCCCAGCATTTT.

This clonotype was recorded only once. The chain couples TRBV6-5 to TRBJ2-1; 7 nucleotides line up with TRBD2. This CDR3 has 15 residues. V lost 2 bases to trimming and J lost 6 bases; unmatched junction nucleotides: 7. The germline V gene has CDR1 MNHEY and CDR2 SVGAGI. The CDR3 DNA reads as TGTGCCAGCAGTTACGGGACTACCGGGCTCAATGAGCAGTTCTTC. Its protein product is CASSYGTTGLNEQFF.

The J gene is TRBJ2-5, the V gene TRBV7-6, with D perhaps being TRBD1 or TRBD2 (6 bases each). Germline V gene lookup returns CDR1 SGHVS and CDR2 FNYEAQ. Between the trimmed V and J ends, which lost 5 bases and 0 bases, there was a span of 19 bases. The length of the CDR3 is 17 residues. DNA for the CDR3: TGTGCCAGCAGCGCTAAGGGGGTTAGCGGCTACCAAGAGACCCAGTACTTC. Protein: CASSAKGVSGYQETQYF.

This clonotype has only a few counts. This chain uses TRBV11-2 with TRBJ2-7; tentatively, D is TRBD1 (5 bases). Trimming took off 5 bases at V and 5 bases at J, with 19 bases between the two ends. This CDR3 is built from 15 residues. From germline, CDR1 is SGHAT and CDR2 FQNNGV. CDR3 region: CASSLHWGLGNEQYF. CDR3 coding DNA: TGTGCCAGCAGCCTCCATTGGGGCCTGGGGAACGAGCAGTACTTC.

V gene TRBV7-8 combines with J gene TRBJ1-1, with D possibly matching TRBD1 (5 bases). The CDR3 is made up of 20 amino acids. CDR1 is SGHVS and CDR2 is FQNEAQ in the germline V gene. Trimming shortened V by 4 bases and J by 11 bases, and 38 bases separated the two germline ends. The CDR3 region is CASSSRVGALRPGVLIDAFF. For the CDR3, the DNA is TGTGCCAGCAGCTCTAGAGTCGGGGCTTTAAGACCAGGTGTCCTAATTGATGCTTTCTTT. The full variable domain, with the rest looked up from reference TRBV7-8 and TRBJ1-1, is GAGVSQSPRYKVAKRGQDVALRCDPISGHVSLFWYQQALGQGPEFLTYFQNEAQLDKSGLPSDRFFAERPEGSVSTLKIQRTQQEDSAVYLCASSSRVGALRPGVLIDAFFGQGTRLTVV.

V and J are TRBV6-6 and TRBJ2-1, with D hard to call. V gave up 6 bases and J gave up 6 bases, with 18 bases separating them. Per germline, CDR1 MNHNY and CDR2 SVGAGI (reference sequence). The CDR3 spans 15 residues. The CDR3 DNA sequence: TGTGCCAGCAGACCCTTTGAAGGGTTGGGCAATGAGCAGTTCTTC. As protein: CASRPFEGLGNEQFF.

The J gene is TRBJ1-5, the V gene TRBV4-3, with D hard to call. This CDR3 is 18 amino acids long. The V end lost 0 bases, the J end lost 2 bases, and 17 bases lay between the germline ends. The V gene's germline CDR1 is LGHNA and CDR2 YSLEER. DNA of the CDR3: TGCGCCAGCAGCCAAGATCTTGCGGTGGTCGCGGGCAATCAGCCCCAGCATTTT. As protein: CASSQDLAVVAGNQPQHF.

This clonotype was counted once. The junction departs from the called germline gene at one end, perhaps through a read error. J is TRBJ2-5 and V is TRBV5-1; D unresolved. The tail of the sequence fits TRBJ2-7 better, so the J call may be wrong. CDR3 length: 11 residues. In germline, CDR1 is SGHRS, CDR2 YFSETQ. For the CDR3, the DNA is TGCGCCAGGAGCTCGGAAAGCGAGCAGTACTTC. Translating it yields CARSSESEQYF.

In this sample, this clonotype turned up a few times. This sequence joins TRBV20-1 and TRBJ1-1; D not resolved. V was clipped by 6 bases and J by 3 bases, with 14 bases between them. CDR1 is DFQATT and CDR2 is SNEGSKA in the germline V gene (reference sequence). CDR3 size: 13 residues. The CDR3 loop reads CSALGASHTEAFF. The CDR3 DNA reads as TGCAGTGCCTTGGGAGCAAGCCACACTGAAGCTTTCTTT.

V and J are TRBV6-2 or TRBV6-3 and TRBJ1-1; D unresolved. There are 12 residues in the CDR3. CDR1 MNHEY and CDR2 SVGEGT come from the germline V gene. V lost 10 bases and J lost 3, with 12 bases in between. The CDR3 bases are TGTGCCACTTATCGACTTTACACTGAAGCTTTCTTT. This sequence encodes CATYRLYTEAFF.

This clonotype was observed a few times. In DNA, the CDR3 is TGTGCCAGCAGTTACACCGGACCTGGAAACACCATATATTTT. It is translated as CASSYTGPGNTIYF. V and J are TRBV6-6 and TRBJ1-3; no clear D. The CDR3 sequence is 14 residues long. Trimming shortened V by 2 bases and J by 2 bases, and 7 bases separated the two germline ends. Germline CDR1 is MNHNY and CDR2 is SVGAGI (reference sequence).